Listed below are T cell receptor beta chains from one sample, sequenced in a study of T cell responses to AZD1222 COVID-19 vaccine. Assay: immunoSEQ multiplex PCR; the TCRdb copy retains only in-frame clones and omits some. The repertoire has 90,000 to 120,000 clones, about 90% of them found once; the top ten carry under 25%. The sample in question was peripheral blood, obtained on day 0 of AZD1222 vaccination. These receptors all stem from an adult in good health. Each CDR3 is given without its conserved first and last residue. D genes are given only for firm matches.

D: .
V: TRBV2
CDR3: ASSEGAGTGQF

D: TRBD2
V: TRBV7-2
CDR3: ASHAGLAGGRETQY

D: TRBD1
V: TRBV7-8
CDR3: ASSSTGWEQY

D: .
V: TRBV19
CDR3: ASTRGGGVGQETQY

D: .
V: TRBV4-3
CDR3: ASSQEPPPGADTQY

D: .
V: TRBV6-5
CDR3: ASSPGGSVTDTQY

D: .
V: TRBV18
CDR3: ASSKWDVNEQF

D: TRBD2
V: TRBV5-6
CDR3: ASRDRDYTDTQY

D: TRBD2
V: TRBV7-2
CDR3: ASSFLGGSNYEQY

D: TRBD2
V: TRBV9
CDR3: ASSVGRLAGGIGQF

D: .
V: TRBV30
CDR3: AWRRDEDNSPLH

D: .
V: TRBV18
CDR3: ASSPVGAPNTEAF

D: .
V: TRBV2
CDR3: ASHGGGSSNYGYT

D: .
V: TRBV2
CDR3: ASSVQGIGQY

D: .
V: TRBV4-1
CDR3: ASSRNSNPTNEKLF

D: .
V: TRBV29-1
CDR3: SVGPTYEQY

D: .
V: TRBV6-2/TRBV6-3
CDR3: ASSPVYSNQPQH

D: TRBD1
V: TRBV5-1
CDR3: ASSFRDRETHSNQPQH

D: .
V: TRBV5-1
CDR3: ASSLAGVDSGNTIY

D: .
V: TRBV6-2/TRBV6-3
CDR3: ASSYSTGPSGTQY

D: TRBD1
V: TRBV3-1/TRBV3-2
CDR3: ASSPTGGGSF

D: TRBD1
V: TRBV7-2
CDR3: ASSFRQGSNQPQH

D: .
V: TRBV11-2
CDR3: ASSLAGTDTQY

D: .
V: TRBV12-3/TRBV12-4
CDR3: ASRDSGELF

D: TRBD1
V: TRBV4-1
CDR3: ASSHTQGVDYGYT

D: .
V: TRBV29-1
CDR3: SVEEEERIYGYT

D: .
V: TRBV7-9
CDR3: ASSLGAYRLNEQF

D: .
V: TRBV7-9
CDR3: ASSPRTNRYNEQF